Sequencing of this TCR beta chain was carried out in a study of OX40 agonist ivuxolimab in advanced cancers. Generated by immunoSEQ multiplex PCR, the TCRdb table keeps only in-frame clones and is missing some. The sample includes under 25,000 clones, around nine tenths of them seen just once. This CDR3 is 14 amino acids long. V shed 6 bases and J shed 2 bases, with 11 bases lying between them. Germline lookup yields CDR1 MNHEY and CDR2 SMNVEV (reference sequence). This chain connects TRBV27 to TRBJ1-5; no reliable D call. The origin of this receptor is an adult with an advanced solid tumor such as melanoma, head and neck, liver or kidney cancer. Sample: CD4+ or CD8+ T cells sorted from blood, taken in a trial of the OX40 agonist ivuxolimab. In DNA form, the CDR3 reads TGTGCCAGCAGCCATTCGGTGGGCAATCAGCCCCAGCATTTT. It yields the protein CASSHSVGNQPQHF.